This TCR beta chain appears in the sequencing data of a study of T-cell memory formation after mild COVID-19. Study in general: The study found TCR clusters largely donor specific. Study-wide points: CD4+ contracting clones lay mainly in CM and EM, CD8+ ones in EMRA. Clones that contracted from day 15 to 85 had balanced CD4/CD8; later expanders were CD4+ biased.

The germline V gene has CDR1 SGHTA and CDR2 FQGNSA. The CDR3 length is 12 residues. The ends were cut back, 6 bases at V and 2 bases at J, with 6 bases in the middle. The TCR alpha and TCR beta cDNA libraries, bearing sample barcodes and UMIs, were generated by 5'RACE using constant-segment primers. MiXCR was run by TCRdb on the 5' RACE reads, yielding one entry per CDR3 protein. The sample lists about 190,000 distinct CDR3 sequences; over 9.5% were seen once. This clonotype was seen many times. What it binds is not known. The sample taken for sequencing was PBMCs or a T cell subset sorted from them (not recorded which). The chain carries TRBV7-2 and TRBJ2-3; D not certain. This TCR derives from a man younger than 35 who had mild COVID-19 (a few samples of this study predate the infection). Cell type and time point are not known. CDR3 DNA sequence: TGTGCCAGCAGTCGGATCACAGATACGCAGTATTTT. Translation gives CASSRITDTQYF.